A selection of T cell receptor beta chains follows, all from one sample in a study of control samples from healthy donors and cancer patients. Some clones are missing from TCRdb's copy, which holds only in-frame ones; the method was immunoSEQ multiplex PCR. Of about 410,000 clones listed, 90% are singletons. The sample comprised PBMCs. The receptors originated from a man aged 40-50 years with head and neck cancer. Each CDR3 is given without its conserved first and last residue. Each record gives: D gene, CDR3 length, V gene, CDR3 protein. The D gene is left open where the match is weak.

>-|11|TRBV28
ATGEGRSYEQY
>-|10|TRBV6-6
ASSYSSYEAF
>-|11|TRBV27
ASRPLRDTEAF
>-|12|TRBV19
ASSVGAITGELF
>-|11|TRBV12-3/TRBV12-4
ASSLTSTYEQY
>-|12|TRBV28
ASSLVPEANGYT
>-|11|TRBV10-3
AISARGDYGYT
>-|10|TRBV10-1
ASSESGDTQY
>TRBD1|14|TRBV4-3
ASSHVLQGADYGYT
>TRBD2|16|TRBV4-3
ASSQDSAAGGSTDTQY
>-|10|TRBV12-3/TRBV12-4
ASSFYNSPLH
>TRBD1|16|TRBV6-2/TRBV6-3
ASSYSIDLQGVTGELF
>TRBD1|13|TRBV6-5
ASSRQGGSNQPQH
>-|13|TRBV6-1
ASSEARAPDQPQH
>-|12|TRBV4-3
ASSQGMGKETQY
>TRBD1|11|TRBV6-5
ASSQDRGYGYT
>-|11|TRBV10-2
ASSEWDSYEQY
>-|12|TRBV14
ASSFTATGRGYT
>-|10|TRBV9
ASSVDHNEQF
>-|11|TRBV3-1/TRBV3-2
ASSQDRSLEQY
>-|12|TRBV10-3
AISVKASSYEQY
>TRBD1|14|TRBV7-2
ASSLAGTAILETQY
>TRBD2|12|TRBV7-2
ASRGAGGLYEQY
>TRBD1|11|TRBV7-2
ASSYTGAQPQH
>-|15|TRBV28
ASSFPSWFSPTYEQY
>-|15|TRBV28
ASSNQLGLPGTDTQY
>-|13|TRBV7-2
ASSLVRDITDTQY
>-|12|TRBV11-2
ASSQAFANNEQF
>TRBD1|13|TRBV28
ASSPQDRGQETQY
>-|12|TRBV27
ASSLGGLVEKLF
>-|12|TRBV9
ASSRSGNNYGYT
>-|14|TRBV6-6
ASTSPQIPSGNTIY
>-|12|TRBV2
ASSAQGPPDTQY
>-|13|TRBV5-6
ASSLRPEGSYGYT
>TRBD1|13|TRBV14
ASSQDRPMNTEAF
>-|14|TRBV7-8
ASSPRTATNTGELF
>-|13|TRBV30
AWTTASSYNSPLH
>TRBD1|13|TRBV28
ASSRGTGRGTEAF
>-|11|TRBV5-5
ASSLTTNTEAF
>-|12|TRBV25-1
ASSESSGAGELF